The T cell receptor beta chain described here comes from a study of response to subunit inactivated influenza vaccine. Overall study results and limits: Authors suggested each seasonal flu vaccination may recruit only limited numbers of new T cells.

TCRdb redid the calling of the RT-PCR reads with MiXCR, one entry per CDR3 protein. Of about 190,000 distinct CDR3 sequences listed, roughly an eighth were seen once; the top ten hold roughly 24%. The length of the CDR3 is 13 residues. Between the trimmed V and J ends, which lost 2 bases and 3 bases, there was a span of 6 bases. This clonotype came up a few times. Its cognate antigen is unknown. The clonotype originates from a man in his fifties who received an inactivated influenza vaccine. The J gene is TRBJ2-3, the V gene TRBV12-3 or TRBV12-4; D not certain. Sequences were derived from CD8+ T cells sorted from PBMCs, sampled 5 days after vaccination. CDR3 region: CASSLTRTDTQYF. CDR3 DNA sequence: TGTGCCAGCAGTTTAACCAGGACAGATACGCAGTATTTT.